These 21 T cell receptor beta chains came from one sample sequenced in a study of Ad26.COV2.S vaccination and SARS-CoV-2 variants. Sample treatment: 19 received Ad26.COV2.S at low or high dose, single or two shots; about five received placebo; per-sample allocation not given. Sampling was performed 63 days after the first vaccine or placebo injection. Sequenced by immunoSEQ multiplex PCR; TCRdb stores in-frame clones only, minus some. The data hold about 350,000 clones, with about 88% observed a single time. The source was peripheral blood, collected in a trial of Ad26.COV2.S vaccine versus placebo. These receptors were collected from a person aged 18 to 65 who received the Ad26.COV2.S COVID-19 vaccine or a placebo.

The J gene is TRBJ2-1, the V gene TRBV11-3; possible D gene TRBD2, 7 bases. Germline assignment: CDR1 SGHNT and CDR2 YENEEA. V lost 1 base and J 4 bases, leaving 11 bases between the germline ends. There are 15 residues in the CDR3. In DNA, the CDR3 is TGTGCCAGCAGCTTAGCCAGGGGAGGGTACAATGAGCAGTTCTTC. This sequence encodes CASSLARGGYNEQFF.

This clone has a handful of counts. The chain is built from TRBV18 and TRBJ1-3; 10 bases map to TRBD1. Germline V gives CDR1 KGHSH, CDR2 LQKENI. The CDR3 has 19 amino acids. V dropped 3 bases and J dropped 2; count of bases not matched to a gene: 13. This CDR3 is CASSPDAVDRGRTGNTIYF. The DNA for the CDR3 is TGTGCCAGCTCACCCGACGCCGTGGACAGGGGGAGAACTGGAAACACCATATATTTT.

V usage is TRBV13 and J usage is TRBJ2-7, with D possibly being TRBD1 (5 bases). Germline CDR1 reads PRHDT; CDR2 reads FYEKMQ (reference sequence). The CDR3 runs to 14 residues. The V and J ends lost 5 bases and 2 bases respectively, with 13 bases between them. CDR3 region: CASSMPTATYEQYF. The DNA of the CDR3 is TGTGCCAGCAGCATGCCGACAGCCACCTACGAGCAGTACTTC.

This rearrangement joins TRBV7-9 to TRBJ2-1, with D hard to call. CDR1 is SEHNR and CDR2 is FQNEAQ in the germline V gene (reference sequence). V lost 4 bases and J lost 9, with 10 bases in between. The CDR3 sequence is 12 residues long. CDR3 region: CASSSQTPEQFF. Here the CDR3 DNA reads TGTGCCAGCAGCTCCCAGACCCCTGAGCAGTTCTTC.

This clone was picked up one time. The chain links TRBV7-3 to TRBJ2-3; possibly TRBD2 for D (7 bases). Per germline, CDR1 SGHTA and CDR2 FQGTGA. CDR3 length: 14 amino acids. The germline V and J ends were trimmed by 2 bases and 5 bases, with 11 bases remaining between them. DNA for the CDR3: TGTGCCAGCAGCTTACGTAGGGGGGGAGATACGCAGTATTTT. Protein: CASSLRRGGDTQYF. Variable domain in full (rest from reference TRBV7-3 and TRBJ2-3): GAGVSQTPSNKVTEKGKYVELRCDPISGHTALYWYRQSLGQGPEFLIYFQGTGAADDSGLPNDRFFAVRPEGSVSTLKIQRTERGDSAVYLCASSLRRGGDTQYFGPGTRLTVL.

The chain carries TRBV29-1 and TRBJ2-5; TRBD1 agrees at 10 bases. The CDR3 is made up of 13 amino acids. V lost 4 bases and J lost 4; bases outside the gene matches: 3. Germline V gene sequence: CDR1 SQVTM, CDR2 ANQGSEA. Here the CDR3 reads CSVGDRGGETQYF. The CDR3 bases are TGCAGCGTTGGGGACAGGGGAGGAGAGACCCAGTACTTC.

The gene calls are TRBV7-2 and TRBJ2-7; 12 bases are a match to TRBD2. J lost 5 bases, V lost 3 bases, and 5 bases had no gene match. CDR1 and CDR2 (germline): SGHTA, FQGNSA. The CDR3 runs to 15 residues. The CDR3 is CASSLTSGGVHEQYF. The CDR3, as DNA: TGTGCCAGCAGCTTGACTAGCGGGGGAGTCCACGAGCAGTACTTC.

The rearrangement joins TRBV2 to TRBJ2-1; D possibly corresponds to TRBD2 (6 bases). CDR3 size: 14 residues. The V end was cut by 3 bases, the J end by 15 bases, with 21 bases between. The germline gives CDR1 SNHLY, CDR2 FYNNEI. The CDR3 nucleotides are TGTGCCAGCAGTGATTATGGGGGGTCTGTTGAATGGTTCTTC. This translates into CASSDYGGSVEWFF.

The chain carries TRBV28 and TRBJ1-5; tentatively, D is TRBD1 (5 bases). Germline CDR1 and CDR2: MDHEN and SYDVKM. This CDR3 comprises 14 residues. The V end lost 5 bases, the J end lost 2 bases, and 10 bases lay between the germline ends. CDR3 sequence: CASSRGVGNQPQHF. The CDR3 nucleotides are TGTGCCAGCAGTCGGGGCGTAGGCAATCAGCCCCAGCATTTT.

This chain links TRBV7-2 with TRBJ2-1; 9 positions match TRBD1. This CDR3 is 15 amino acids long. Germline lookup yields CDR1 SGHTA and CDR2 FQGNSA. The ends lost 6 bases at V and 3 bases at J; junction bases unmatched: 6. This CDR3 is CASRQDRGSYNEQFF. In DNA, the CDR3 is TGTGCCAGCAGGCAGGACAGGGGAAGCTACAATGAGCAGTTCTTC.

The chain couples TRBV6-2 or TRBV6-3 to TRBJ2-5, with 7 bases fitting TRBD2. The germline CDR1 and CDR2 sequences are MNHEY and SVGEGT. V lost 2 bases to trimming and J lost 2 bases; unmatched junction nucleotides: 5. The CDR3 extends over 15 amino acids. DNA of the CDR3: TGTGCCAGCAGTTACCTAGCGGTTGATCAAGAGACCCAGTACTTC. Translating gives CASSYLAVDQETQYF.

The chain recombines TRBV7-8 with TRBJ1-1; 7 nucleotides match TRBD1. Germline-derived CDR1 and CDR2 are SGHVS and FQNEAQ. V lost 8 bases and J lost 7; bases outside the gene matches: 19. The CDR3 is 16 amino acids. The CDR3 here is CASSLPGQPDLLEAFF. The CDR3 nucleotides are TGTGCCAGCTCTCTACCGGGACAGCCAGACCTACTTGAAGCTTTCTTT.

This clone came up once. The chain couples TRBV5-1 to TRBJ1-2, with D possibly TRBD1 on 6 matching bases. The CDR3 spans 15 residues. In germline, CDR1 is SGHRS, CDR2 YFSETQ. V lost 4 bases to trimming and J lost 4 bases, with 17 bases between them. The CDR3 region is CASSPTGPSSYGYTF. CDR3 sequence (DNA): TGCGCCAGCAGCCCCACAGGGCCGTCCAGCTATGGCTACACCTTC.

This chain connects TRBV6-2 or TRBV6-3 to TRBJ1-5; 9 nucleotides agree with TRBD1. The germline V gene encodes CDR1 MNHEY and CDR2 SVGEGT. The CDR3 runs 17 residues. Germline trimming cut 0 bases from V and 5 bases from J; bases unmatched to any gene: 8. This CDR3 reads CASSYSKSGQGYQPQHF. In nucleotides, the CDR3 is TGTGCCAGCAGTTACTCGAAATCGGGACAGGGATATCAGCCCCAGCATTTT.

The chain joins TRBV5-1 to TRBJ2-1; D not certain. Germline-derived CDR1 and CDR2 are SGHRS and YFSETQ. The V end was cut by 1 base, the J end by 4 bases, with 15 bases between. This CDR3 is 16 amino acids long. The CDR3 DNA is TGCGCCAGCAGCTTGACGGGTGCGAAAGATTACAATGAGCAGTTCTTC. It codes for CASSLTGAKDYNEQFF.

V usage is TRBV2 and J usage is TRBJ2-7; no definite D call. CDR3 length equals 12 residues. V lost 3 bases and J lost 3, with 6 bases in between. From germline, CDR1 is SNHLY and CDR2 FYNNEI. CDR3 sequence (DNA): TGTGCCAGCAGTGATAGGAACTACGAGCAGTACTTC. The encoded protein is CASSDRNYEQYF.

The genes are TRBV5-1 and TRBJ1-3; 9 bases fit TRBD1. With 4 bases clipped from V and 3 bases from J, the junction kept 5 bases outside the gene matches. Germline assignment: CDR1 SGHRS and CDR2 YFSETQ. The CDR3 covers 15 residues. The CDR3 loop reads CASSRDRGIGNTIYF. The CDR3 nucleotides are TGCGCCAGCAGCAGAGACAGGGGGATTGGAAACACCATATATTTT.

The chain is built from TRBV9 and TRBJ2-7; a weak D match, TRBD1 (7 bases). Germline V CDR1 and CDR2: SGDLS, YYNGEE. CDR3 length: 14 residues. V dropped 0 bases and J dropped 6 bases, with 13 bases sitting between them. CDR3 sequence reads: CASSVGAGGGEQYF. In DNA form, the CDR3 reads TGTGCCAGCAGCGTAGGAGCAGGGGGAGGCGAGCAGTACTTC.

The chain joins TRBV28 to TRBJ1-1, with D hard to call. Germline-derived CDR1 and CDR2 are MDHEN and SYDVKM. The CDR3 is 12 residues long. With 5 bases removed from V and 1 base from J, the gap between germline ends came to 5 bases. For the CDR3, the DNA is TGTGCCAGCAGTCTTCGGAACACTGAAGCTTTCTTT. Translation: CASSLRNTEAFF.

The gene calls are TRBV11-3 and TRBJ2-5; 8 bases map to TRBD2. The CDR3 spans 14 residues. Germline V CDR1 and CDR2: SGHNT, YENEEA. Trimming took 5 bases from V and 5 from J; bases not matched to a gene: 7. CDR3 amino acids: CASSPGGATETQYF. Here the CDR3 DNA reads TGTGCCAGCAGCCCCGGGGGGGCCACGGAGACCCAGTACTTC.

The gene calls are TRBV5-6 and TRBJ1-4; tentative D call: TRBD1 (6 bases). CDR3 size: 19 residues. Germline V gives CDR1 SGHDT, CDR2 YYEEEE. Trimming shortened V by 4 bases and J by 1 base, and 23 bases separated the two germline ends. DNA for the CDR3: TGTGCCAGCAGCCGGCAACCAGGAGGGGGAAGGAGAACTAATGAAAAACTGTTTTTT. The encoded protein is CASSRQPGGGRRTNEKLFF. The entire variable domain, with the rest obtained from reference TRBV5-6 and TRBJ1-4, is as follows: DAGVTQSPTHLIKTRGQQVTLRCSPKSGHDTVSWYQQALGQGPQFIFQYYEEEERQRGNFPDRFSGHQFPNYSSELNVNALLLGDSALYLCASSRQPGGGRRTNEKLFFGSGTQLSVL.